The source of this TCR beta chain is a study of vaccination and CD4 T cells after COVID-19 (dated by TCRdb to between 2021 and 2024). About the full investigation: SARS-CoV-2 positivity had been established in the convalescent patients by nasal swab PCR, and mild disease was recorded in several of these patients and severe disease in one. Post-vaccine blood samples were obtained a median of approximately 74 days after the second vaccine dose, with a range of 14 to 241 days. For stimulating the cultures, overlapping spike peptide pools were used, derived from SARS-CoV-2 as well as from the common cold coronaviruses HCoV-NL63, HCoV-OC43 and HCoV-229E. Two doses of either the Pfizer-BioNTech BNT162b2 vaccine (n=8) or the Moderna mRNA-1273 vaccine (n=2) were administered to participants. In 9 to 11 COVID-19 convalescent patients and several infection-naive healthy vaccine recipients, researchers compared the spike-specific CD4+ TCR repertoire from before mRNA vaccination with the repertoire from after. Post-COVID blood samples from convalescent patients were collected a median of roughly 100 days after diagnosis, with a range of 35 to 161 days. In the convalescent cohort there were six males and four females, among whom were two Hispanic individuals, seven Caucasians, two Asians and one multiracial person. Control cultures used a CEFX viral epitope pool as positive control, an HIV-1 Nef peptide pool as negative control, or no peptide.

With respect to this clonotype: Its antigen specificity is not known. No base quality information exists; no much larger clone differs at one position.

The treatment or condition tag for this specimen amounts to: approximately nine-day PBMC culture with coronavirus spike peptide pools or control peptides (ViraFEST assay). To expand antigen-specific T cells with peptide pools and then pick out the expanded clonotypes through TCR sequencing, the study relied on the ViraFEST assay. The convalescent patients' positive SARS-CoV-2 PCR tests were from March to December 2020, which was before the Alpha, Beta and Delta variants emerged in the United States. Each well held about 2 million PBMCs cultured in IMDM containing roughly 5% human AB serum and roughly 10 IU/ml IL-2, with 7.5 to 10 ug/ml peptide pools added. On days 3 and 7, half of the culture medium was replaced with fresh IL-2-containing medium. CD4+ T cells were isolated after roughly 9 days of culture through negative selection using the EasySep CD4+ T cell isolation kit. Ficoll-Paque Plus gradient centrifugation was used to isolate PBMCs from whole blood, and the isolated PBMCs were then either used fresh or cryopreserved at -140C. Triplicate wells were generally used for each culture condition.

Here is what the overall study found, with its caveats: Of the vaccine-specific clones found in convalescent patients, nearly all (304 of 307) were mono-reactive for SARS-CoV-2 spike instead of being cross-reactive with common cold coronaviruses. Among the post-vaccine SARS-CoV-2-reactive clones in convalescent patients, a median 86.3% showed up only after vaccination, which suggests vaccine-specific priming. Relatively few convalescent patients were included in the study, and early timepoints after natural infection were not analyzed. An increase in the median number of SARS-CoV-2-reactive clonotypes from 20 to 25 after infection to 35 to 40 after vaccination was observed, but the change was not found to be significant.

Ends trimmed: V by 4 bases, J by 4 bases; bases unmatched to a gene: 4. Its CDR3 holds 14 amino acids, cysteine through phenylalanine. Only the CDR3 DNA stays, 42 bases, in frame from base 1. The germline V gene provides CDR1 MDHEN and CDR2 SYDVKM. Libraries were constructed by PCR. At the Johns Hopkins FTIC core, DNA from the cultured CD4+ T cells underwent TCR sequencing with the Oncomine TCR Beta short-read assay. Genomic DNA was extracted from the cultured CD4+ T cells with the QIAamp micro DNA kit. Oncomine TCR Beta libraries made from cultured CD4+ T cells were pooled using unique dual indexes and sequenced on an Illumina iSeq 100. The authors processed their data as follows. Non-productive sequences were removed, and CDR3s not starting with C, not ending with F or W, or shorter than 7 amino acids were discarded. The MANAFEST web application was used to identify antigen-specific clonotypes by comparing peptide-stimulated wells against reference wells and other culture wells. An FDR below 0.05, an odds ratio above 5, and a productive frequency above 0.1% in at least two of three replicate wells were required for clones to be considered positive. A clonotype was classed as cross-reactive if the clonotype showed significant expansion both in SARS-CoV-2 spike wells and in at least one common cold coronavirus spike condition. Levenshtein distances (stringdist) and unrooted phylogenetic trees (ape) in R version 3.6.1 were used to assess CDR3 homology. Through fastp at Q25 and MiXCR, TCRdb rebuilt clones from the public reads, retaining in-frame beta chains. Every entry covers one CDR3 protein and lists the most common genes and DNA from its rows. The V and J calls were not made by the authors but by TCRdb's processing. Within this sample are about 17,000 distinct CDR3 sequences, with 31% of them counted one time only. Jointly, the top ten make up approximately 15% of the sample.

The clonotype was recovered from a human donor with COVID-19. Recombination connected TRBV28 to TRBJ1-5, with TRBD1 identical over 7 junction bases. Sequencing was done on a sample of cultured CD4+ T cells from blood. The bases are TGTGCCAGCAGTTCCGGGACAGAGAATCAGCCCCAGCATTTT. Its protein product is CASSSGTENQPQHF.